The next 9 T cell receptor beta chains were all read from a single sample in a study of shared clonotypes between healthy human individuals. Clones were sequenced by immunoSEQ multiplex PCR, and TCRdb holds only the in-frame ones, with some missing. The sample records approximately 700,000 clones, roughly 72% being singletons. Material for sequencing was memory CD4+ T cells sorted from blood. Subset specified: CD45RA-negative fraction. These receptors came from a woman between 25 and 40 years old in good health.

The genes are TRBV7-7 and TRBJ2-1, with D perhaps TRBD1 or TRBD2 (5 bases each). Germline V lookup: CDR1 SSHAT, CDR2 FNYEAQ (reference sequence). The CDR3 is 16 amino acids. The ends were cut back, 5 bases at V and 2 bases at J, with 16 bases in the middle. The CDR3 nucleotides are TGTGCCAGCAGCCGGGGACCCGACCCCGCCTACAATGAGCAGTTCTTC. Its translation: CASSRGPDPAYNEQFF.

On this clone: Mismatch with germline at one junction end may stem from a read error. Other DNA sequences in the same sample also yield this CDR3. The chain is built from TRBV30 and TRBJ1-5, with TRBD1 matching 8 bases. The CDR3 covers 17 residues. CDR1 GTSNPN and CDR2 SVGIG come from the germline V gene (reference sequence). The CDR3 DNA sequence: TGTGCCTGGAGACAATCGACAGGGGAGATTAGCAATCAGCCCCAACATTTT. Its protein is CAWRQSTGEISNQPQHF.

This clone has a handful of counts. V usage is TRBV9 and J usage is TRBJ2-7; 9 bases are a match to TRBD2. V shed 3 bases and J 6 bases; nucleotides not matched to a gene: 4. The CDR3 is 13 residues long. CDR1 and CDR2 from the germline V gene are SGDLS and YYNGEE. The CDR3 sequence: CASSASGIGEQYF. As DNA, the CDR3 is TGTGCCAGCAGCGCTAGCGGGATTGGCGAGCAGTACTTC.

V and J are TRBV6-6 and TRBJ2-7; 13 bases are a match to TRBD2. After removal of 4 bases from V and 4 bases from J, the junction contained 4 bases not matched to a gene. The CDR3 spans 15 residues. The germline CDR1 and CDR2 sequences are MNHNY and SVGAGI (reference sequence). As DNA, the CDR3 is TGTGCCAGCAGTTCTTGGACTAGCGGGAGTTACGAGCAGTACTTC. This sequence encodes CASSSWTSGSYEQYF.

To note about this clone: The junction differs from germline at one of its ends, possibly a read error. The CDR3 region has the DNA TGTGCCAGCAGCTTAGCTGGCAGACTGGCAGGGCCCTACTGCGACTTC. As protein: CASSLAGRLAGPYCDF. V is TRBV7-9 and J is TRBJ1-2; D might be TRBD1 (5 bases). The CDR3 loop spans 16 amino acids. The germline CDR1 and CDR2 sequences are SEHNR and FQNEAQ (reference sequence).

The chain uses TRBV6-5 and TRBJ2-3, with 9 nucleotides matching TRBD2. This CDR3 has 14 amino acids. V gave up 6 bases and J gave up 6 bases; unmatched junction bases: 7. Per germline, CDR1 MNHEY and CDR2 SVGAGI. The CDR3 nucleotides are TGTGCCAGCAGGTTGAGCGGGAGGTTGGATACGCAGTATTTT. Its translation: CASRLSGRLDTQYF.

This sequence joins TRBV6-1 and TRBJ1-1, with TRBD1 matching 7 bases. The J segment lost 0 bases and the V segment lost 3 bases, leaving 10 bases of the junction unmatched. This CDR3 contains 17 residues. CDR1 MNHNS and CDR2 SASEGT come from the germline V gene. CDR3 bases: TGTGCCAGCAGTGATGGGCACAGGGGACACATGAACACTGAAGCTTTCTTT. Protein sequence: CASSDGHRGHMNTEAFF.

V gene TRBV30 combines with J gene TRBJ2-3, with D uncertain. CDR3 length: 12 amino acids. CDR1 and CDR2 from the germline V gene are GTSNPN and SVGIG (reference sequence). V was cut by 2 bases and J by 6 bases, with 9 bases left in between. The CDR3 bases are TGTGCCTGGAGTAGAAGTCGGGATACGCAGTATTTT. Translation gives CAWSRSRDTQYF.

The V call is TRBV5-5, the J call TRBJ2-2; D remains unclear. The CDR3 covers 13 residues. Trimming stripped 3 bases from V and 4 bases from J, with 7 bases between. The germline gives CDR1 SGHKS, CDR2 YYEKEE (reference sequence). The CDR3 is CASSYSFTGELFF. As DNA, the CDR3 is TGTGCCAGCAGCTACAGCTTCACCGGGGAGCTGTTTTTT.